The rows below give T cell receptor beta chains drawn from one sample of a study of blood T cell repertoires in COVID-19. Produced via immunoSEQ multiplex PCR; TCRdb's table is partial and in-frame only. The data show fewer than 150,000 clones, 75% to 85% seen once. Sequencing was done on a sample of peripheral blood. These receptors were collected from an elderly man with acute or convalescent COVID-19. The CDR3 runs from the conserved cysteine through the conserved F or W. The D gene is left open where the match is weak. A clone size is listed for some rows: how often the clone was seen (once, few, many), or a class if it is expanded.

j_gene,d_gene,abundance,len,v_gene,CDR3nt,CDR3aa
TRBJ1-3,TRBD1,.,15,TRBV30,TGTGCCTGGAGTGGGGACAGTTACTCTGGAAACACCATATATTTT,CAWSGDSYSGNTIYF
TRBJ2-7,TRBD1,.,15,TRBV19,TGTGCCAGTAGTATTGGTCGCCAGGGGGCGTACGAGCAGTACTTC,CASSIGRQGAYEQYF
TRBJ2-2,TRBD2,.,19,TRBV30,TGTGCCTGGAGCATAGGGGGACTAGCGGGGGGTCTGAACACCGGGGAGCTGTTTTTT,CAWSIGGLAGGLNTGELFF
TRBJ2-1,.,.,15,TRBV6-5,TGTGCCAGCAAACCCGAGGGGGGGGCCTACAATGAGCAGTTCTTC,CASKPEGGAYNEQFF
TRBJ2-7,TRBD2,once,15,TRBV2,TGTGCCAGCAGTACCCTAGCGGGGGGGCGTTACGAGCAGTACTTC,CASSTLAGGRYEQYF
TRBJ2-7,.,.,14,TRBV11-2,TGTGCCAGCAGCTTTAGTTCAGGGTTCTACGAGCAGTACTTC,CASSFSSGFYEQYF
TRBJ2-3,.,.,13,TRBV6-5,TGTGCCAGCAGTCTCCGCCTAGAAGATACGCAGTATTTT,CASSLRLEDTQYF
TRBJ1-5,.,once,14,TRBV27,TGTGCCAGCAGTTTTACGGGTGGCAATCAGCCCCAGCATTTT,CASSFTGGNQPQHF
TRBJ2-7,TRBD2,.,16,TRBV28,TGTGCCAGCACCCCACCCCGGACTAGCGGGGGGTACGAGCAGTACTTC,CASTPPRTSGGYEQYF
TRBJ1-5,TRBD1,.,15,TRBV19,TGTGCCAGTAGTCCCTACTCGACAGGGGTCTGGCCCCAGCATTTT,CASSPYSTGVWPQHF
TRBJ2-7,TRBD2,once,15,TRBV18,TGTGCCAGCTCATCCCCAGAGGGAGGGGTCTACGAGCAGTACTTC,CASSSPEGGVYEQYF
TRBJ2-7,TRBD2,once,15,TRBV3-1/TRBV3-2,TGTGCCAGCAGCCCACAGCGCGGGGGAGCCTACGAGCAGTACTTC,CASSPQRGGAYEQYF
TRBJ1-3,.,.,14,TRBV7-2,TGTGCCAGCAGCTACCAGGGAACTGGAAACACCATATATTTT,CASSYQGTGNTIYF
TRBJ2-2,.,once,13,TRBV27,TGTGCCAGCAGTTTATCGAGGGCCGGGGAGCTGTTTTTT,CASSLSRAGELFF
TRBJ2-2,.,.,17,TRBV14,TGTGCCAGCAGGCTATTGGACTTGCCTGCGAACACCGGGGAGCTGTTTTTT,CASRLLDLPANTGELFF
TRBJ2-2,.,.,13,TRBV27,TGTGCCAGCAGTTTGAGTAACACCGGGGAGCTGTTTTTT,CASSLSNTGELFF
TRBJ2-7,TRBD2,.,17,TRBV7-2,TGTGCCAGCAGCCTAAGGGTTACTAGCGCCCGCTCCTACGAGCAGTACTTC,CASSLRVTSARSYEQYF
TRBJ2-7,.,.,15,TRBV11-2,TGTGCCAGCAGCTTGGCAGGCAGGGGATCCTACGAGCAGTACTTC,CASSLAGRGSYEQYF
TRBJ2-2,.,.,13,TRBV5-1,TGCGCCAGCAGCTTGCCCGGCGAGAGGGCAAAGTTTTTT,CASSLPGERAKFF
TRBJ2-2,.,.,15,TRBV5-1,TGCGCCAGCAGCTTTGGACACGCGAACACCGGGGAGCTGTTTTTT,CASSFGHANTGELFF
TRBJ2-5,TRBD2,.,17,TRBV18,TGTGCCAGCTCACCACGGGGACTAGCGGGGGGCCAAGAGACCCAGTACTTC,CASSPRGLAGGQETQYF
TRBJ2-1,TRBD2,.,14,TRBV5-1,TGCGCCAGCAGCTTGGCTAGCGGGGCTCCCATTCTGTTCTTC,CASSLASGAPILFF
TRBJ1-5,TRBD1,.,14,TRBV2,TGTGCCAGCACGGATTCAGGGGGTGGTCAGCCCCAGCATTTT,CASTDSGGGQPQHF
TRBJ1-5,TRBD1,.,16,TRBV5-6,TGTGCCAGCAGTCACAGGGGGCTGCGAAGCAATCAGCCCCAGCATTTT,CASSHRGLRSNQPQHF
TRBJ2-4,.,.,16,TRBV14,TGTGCCAGCAGCAGAGGACAGTACCTAGCCAAAAACATTCAGTACTTC,CASSRGQYLAKNIQYF
TRBJ2-2,.,.,15,TRBV6-1,TGTGCCAGCAGTGAAGGGGGGCAAGTCACCGGGGAGCTGTTTTTT,CASSEGGQVTGELFF
TRBJ2-1,TRBD2,.,14,TRBV3-1/TRBV3-2,TGTGCCAGCACCGGGCTAGCGGGGGGCAATGAGCAGTTCTTC,CASTGLAGGNEQFF
TRBJ2-1,.,.,15,TRBV11-2,TGTGCCAGCAGCTTATCGGAGGGAAAATACAATGAGCAGTTCTTC,CASSLSEGKYNEQFF
TRBJ1-4,.,.,16,TRBV7-6,TGTGCCAGCAGCCCACACGCGACAGGATCTATTGAAAAACTGTTTTTT,CASSPHATGSIEKLFF
TRBJ1-5,.,.,15,TRBV10-3,TGTGCCATCAGTTCTGGACAGTTGGGCAATCAGCCCCAGCATTTT,CAISSGQLGNQPQHF
TRBJ1-2,.,.,13,TRBV6-5,TGTGCCAGCGTTCTGGCGCGGGGCTATGGCTACACCTTC,CASVLARGYGYTF
TRBJ2-7,TRBD1,.,14,TRBV18,TGTGCCAGCTCTCCGGGACAGGGCCCCTACGAGCAGTACTTC,CASSPGQGPYEQYF
TRBJ2-3,.,.,14,TRBV5-1,TGCGCCAGCAGCCCTAGCGCTAGCACAGATACGCAGTATTTT,CASSPSASTDTQYF
TRBJ2-7,TRBD1,.,14,TRBV7-9,TGTGCCAGCAGCCGGGACAGCCTCTCCTACGAGCAGTACTTC,CASSRDSLSYEQYF
TRBJ2-7,.,.,11,TRBV2,TGTGCCAGCAGGCGAACCTACGAGCAGTACTTC,CASRRTYEQYF
TRBJ1-4,TRBD1,many,14,TRBV19,TGTGCCAGTAGTATAAAAGGGGGCGTCGAAAAACTGTTTTTT,CASSIKGGVEKLFF
TRBJ2-4,.,.,15,TRBV10-1,TGCGCCAGCACCCGCCCTCGGGGGGCCAAAAACATTCAGTACTTC,CASTRPRGAKNIQYF
TRBJ1-2,TRBD1,.,14,TRBV18,TGTGCCAGCTCACCAGCACAGGGGGACTATGGCTACACCTTC,CASSPAQGDYGYTF
TRBJ2-3,TRBD1,.,14,TRBV5-1,TGCGCCAGCAGCCAGGGACAGAGCACAGATACGCAGTATTTT,CASSQGQSTDTQYF
TRBJ1-5,.,.,13,TRBV19,TGTGCCAGTAGTATAGGGGGCCCCTTGGCCCAGCATTTT,CASSIGGPLAQHF
TRBJ2-7,TRBD2,once,13,TRBV27,TGTGCCACGCACCCTAGCGGGGGTCACGAGCAGTACTTC,CATHPSGGHEQYF
TRBJ2-5,TRBD2,.,16,TRBV5-1,TGCGCCAGCAGCTCGTTAGCTAGCGGGGGGGGAGAGACCCAGTACTTC,CASSSLASGGGETQYF